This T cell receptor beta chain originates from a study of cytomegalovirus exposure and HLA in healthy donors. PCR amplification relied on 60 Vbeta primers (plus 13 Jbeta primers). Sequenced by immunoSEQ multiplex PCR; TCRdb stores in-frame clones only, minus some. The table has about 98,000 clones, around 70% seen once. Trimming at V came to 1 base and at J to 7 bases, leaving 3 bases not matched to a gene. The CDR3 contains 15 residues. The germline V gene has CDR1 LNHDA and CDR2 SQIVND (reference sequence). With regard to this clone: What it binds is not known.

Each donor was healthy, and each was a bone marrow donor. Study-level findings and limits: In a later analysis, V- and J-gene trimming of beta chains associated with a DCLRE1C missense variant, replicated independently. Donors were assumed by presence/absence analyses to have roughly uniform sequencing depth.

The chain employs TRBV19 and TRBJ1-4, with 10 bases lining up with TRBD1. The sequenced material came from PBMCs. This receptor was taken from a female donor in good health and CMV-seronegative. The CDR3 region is CASSIGGTGVEKLFF. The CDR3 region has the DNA TGTGCCAGTAGTATAGGAGGGACAGGGGTTGAAAAACTGTTTTTT.